This is a list of T cell receptor beta chains from one sample in a study of PD-1 blockade in classical Hodgkin lymphoma. Sequencing was performed with immunoSEQ multiplex PCR; in TCRdb, only in-frame clones are kept and a portion is missing. This table has tens of thousands of clones, around 80% appearing once. The sample in question was peripheral blood mononuclear cells (PBMCs), obtained before the fourth cycle of nivolumab. These receptors all stem from a human donor with classical Hodgkin lymphoma. The CDR3 runs from the conserved cysteine through the conserved F or W. Fields, in order: J gene, V gene, CDR3 protein.

TRBJ2-2 TRBV2 CASSPVAVPELFF
TRBJ2-7 TRBV12-5 CASGFGTGSSYEQYF
TRBJ1-1 TRBV7-2 CASSRTFSLNTEAFF
TRBJ2-6 TRBV19 CASRDLSGANVLTF
TRBJ1-5 TRBV19 CASSRRGTNFSNQPQHF
TRBJ2-1 TRBV9 CASSPQTSGGADRNEQFF
TRBJ2-2 TRBV28 CASSSPGTGLRELFF
TRBJ2-5 TRBV5-4 CASSLAGGRLETQYF
TRBJ2-1 TRBV5-1 CASSVSGASYNEQFF
TRBJ2-7 TRBV7-2 CASSPNLGHSYEQYF
TRBJ2-4 TRBV6-6 CASSYSKLNKNIQYF
TRBJ1-2 TRBV6-1 CASSENYGYTF
TRBJ1-3 TRBV6-1 CASSQGGPGNTIYF
TRBJ1-6 TRBV2 CASSGEAPNNSPLHF
TRBJ1-5 TRBV2 CASQDRGGQPQHF
TRBJ2-1 TRBV2 CASSSTSFSYNEQFF
TRBJ2-3 TRBV6-5 CASSSGLASVDTQYF
TRBJ1-5 TRBV4-3 CASSQYAAADRVNQPQHF
TRBJ1-1 TRBV10-1 CASRAGTRLITTEAFF
TRBJ2-1 TRBV7-9 CASSFITSGGDEQFF
TRBJ1-6 TRBV19 CASTLETYNSPLHF
TRBJ1-4 TRBV9 CASSVGQPANEKLFF
TRBJ2-6 TRBV10-3 CAIRDSVSGANVLTF
TRBJ1-5 TRBV7-2 CASSLGVDQPQHF
TRBJ2-3 TRBV28 CASSSGLAGADTQYF
TRBJ2-5 TRBV7-2 CASRGSPSYQETQYF
TRBJ2-7 TRBV4-2 CASSPDASSYEQYF
TRBJ2-3 TRBV7-3 CASRTGLLDTQYF
TRBJ2-5 TRBV7-8 CASRGGETQYF
TRBJ2-3 TRBV6-4 CASSLAGGMDTQYF
TRBJ1-1 TRBV6-6 CASSSPTQNTEAFF
TRBJ2-2 TRBV18 CASSLSNTGELFF
TRBJ2-1 TRBV10-3 CAISRAANEQFF
TRBJ1-5 TRBV6-6 CASSVQDQPQHF
TRBJ2-1 TRBV6-5 CASRPDTHNEQFF
TRBJ1-3 TRBV18 CASSPPSGHSGNTIYF
TRBJ1-1 TRBV7-2 CASSLMITEAFF
TRBJ1-1 TRBV5-1 CASSLTALNTEAFF
TRBJ2-4 TRBV7-2 CASSLLGLAKNIQYF
TRBJ2-5 TRBV10-3 CAISANGRYQETQYF
TRBJ1-6 TRBV10-1 CASSEIKTRSPRGPPYNSPLHF
TRBJ1-1 TRBV28 CASSFTSTEAFF
TRBJ1-2 TRBV28 CASSPLGQSGGYTF
TRBJ2-1 TRBV7-2 CASRISDNEQFF
TRBJ2-5 TRBV30 CAWSVGDGQETQYF
TRBJ2-5 TRBV19 CASSILGDVETQYF
TRBJ2-1 TRBV7-7 CASSLGSGYNEQFF
TRBJ1-5 TRBV7-2 CASSSQGGGQPQHF
TRBJ1-1 TRBV2 CASMGEHTEAFF
TRBJ2-7 TRBV4-1 CASSHGVNYEQYF
TRBJ2-2 TRBV5-4 CASSPPRTGAYNTGELFF
TRBJ1-1 TRBV2 CASSGLPRTGEAFF